This TCR beta chain was identified during a study of PD-1 blockade in mismatch repair-deficient tumors. On the study more broadly: All were previously treated, progressing patients with about 11 mismatch repair-deficient cancer types.

Germline V gene sequence: CDR1 SGHTA, CDR2 FQGNSA. The CDR3 length is 15 residues. V lost 2 bases and J 3 bases, leaving 10 bases between the germline ends. Generated by immunoSEQ multiplex PCR, the TCRdb table keeps only in-frame clones and is missing some. The sample holds fewer than 100,000 clones, approximately 84% seen once. All patients were mismatch repair deficient, assessed by either PCR or immunohistochemistry. TCRs were sequenced from a few patients responding to pembrolizumab. The V gene is TRBV7-2, the J gene TRBJ1-4; unclear D gene. This specimen consisted of peripheral blood, obtained 12 weeks after starting pembrolizumab. The clonotype comes from an adult with mismatch repair-deficient cancer. DNA for the CDR3: TGTGCCAGCAGCTTACTGGGAATAGCTAATGAAAAACTGTTTTTT. Amino acids: CASSLLGIANEKLFF. The full variable domain, completed using reference TRBV7-2 and TRBJ1-4, is GAGVSQSPSNKVTEKGKDVELRCDPISGHTALYWYRQSLGQGLEFLIYFQGNSAPDKSGLPSDRFSAERTGGSVSTLTIQRTQQEDSAVYLCASSLLGIANEKLFFGSGTQLSVL.